This T cell receptor beta chain was found in a study of CD8 T cells in ankylosing spondylitis. Study-level points and caveats: What seemed typical of ankylosing spondylitis blood was a TCR beta motif built from several highly homologous variants.

TCRdb re-called the 5' RACE reads through MiXCR, storing one row per CDR3 protein. This table has about 700,000 distinct CDR3 sequences, under 20% appearing once. This clonotype was observed a handful of times. Its matching antigen is unknown. The CDR3 loop spans 13 amino acids. Between the trimmed V and J ends, which lost 6 bases and 4 bases, there was a span of 13 bases. The sequenced sample was blood, either unsorted or a sorted T cell fraction (not recorded which). The rearrangement links TRBV12-3 or TRBV12-4 to TRBJ2-7; weak D call: TRBD2 (5 bases). This receptor was identified in a male donor with ankylosing spondylitis. CDR3 region: CASSLSAHYEQYF. In DNA form, the CDR3 reads TGTGCCAGCAGCCTTAGCGCCCATTACGAGCAGTACTTC.